This entry concerns a single TCR beta chain. Its specificity is unknown. Method: immunoSEQ multiplex PCR; TCRdb's copy keeps in-frame clones and lacks some. The table lists about 73,000 clones, 84% of them singletons. The record originates from a study of OX40 agonist ivuxolimab in advanced cancers. At the level of the study: The mean age was 60 years, ranging from about 23 to 79, with about four fifths of participants male. General study points: Doses of 0.1 to 3.0 mg/kg were accompanied by clonal expansion of CD4+ and CD8+ blood T cells by week 6. Among the nonresponders, some also had low normalized T-cell clonal expansion.

Sequencing was performed on CD4+ or CD8+ T cells sorted from blood, taken in a trial of the OX40 agonist ivuxolimab. This TCR derives from an adult with an advanced solid tumor such as melanoma, head and neck, liver or kidney cancer.

The CDR3 DNA sequence: TGTGCCAGCAGCTTAGAAGTTGGACCCTTGTCTGGAAACACCATATATTTT. As protein: CASSLEVGPLSGNTIYF. The chain recombines TRBV11-3 with TRBJ1-3, with unresolved D. This CDR3 comprises 17 residues. Trimming stripped 0 bases from V and 1 base from J, with 13 bases between. The V gene's germline CDR1 is SGHNT and CDR2 YENEEA.